The clone carrying this T cell receptor (beta chain) is judged medium-sized. Its antigen is not known. The record originates from a study of T cell repertoires in aging, cancer and after chemotherapy. Study observations and caveats: Compared with age-matched healthy donors, untreated hematological or solid cancer patients showed higher blood TCR clonality. Rebound thymic output was suggested by rising median generation probability during chemotherapy in each cancer cohort. In cancer patients, declining TCR diversity with age involved lost richness and lost evenness.

Multiplex touch-down PCR with TRB-A/B primers amplified rearranged V-D-J TRB sequences. TCRdb ran MiXCR on the multiplex PCR reads and lists one entry per CDR3 protein. The sample consists of almost 8,500 distinct CDR3 sequences, about 30% of them appearing once. Amplification of TCR beta used genomic DNA extracted from peripheral blood. This clonotype was sampled from a human donor in good health. Specimen: blood.

CDR3 in amino acids: CATSRGLLAGDDEQFF. For the CDR3, the DNA is TGTGCCACCAGCAGGGGTTTGCTAGCGGGGGATGATGAGCAGTTCTTC. The chain uses TRBV15 and TRBJ2-1; 10 nucleotides line up with TRBD2. J gave up 8 bases and V 3 bases, and 10 bases lay outside the gene matches. The germline gives CDR1 LNHNV, CDR2 YYDKDF (reference sequence). There are 16 residues in the CDR3. Using reference TRBV15 and TRBJ2-1 for the parts outside the CDR3, the full variable domain is DAMVIQNPRYQVTQFGKPVTLSCSQTLNHNVMYWYQQKSSQAPKLLFHYYDKDFNNEADTPDNFQSRRPNTSFCFLDIRSPGLGDTAMYLCATSRGLLAGDDEQFFGPGTRLTVL.